Listed here are 3 T cell receptor beta chains from one sample, sequenced in a study of blood T cell repertoires in COVID-19. Only in-frame clones appear in the TCRdb table, and some are missing; sequencing was by immunoSEQ multiplex PCR. This table holds around 200,000 clones, about 87% found once. Sequencing input: peripheral blood. These TCRs come from a man in his sixties who had recovered from COVID-19.

This chain joins TRBV3-1 (or the pseudogene TRBV3-2) and TRBJ2-2; 7 bases agree with TRBD2. Germline CDR1 and CDR2: LGHDT and YNNKEL (reference sequence). V trimming: 4 bases; J trimming: 0 bases; junction bases outside the gene matches: 5. This CDR3 region has 16 residues. CDR3 sequence (DNA): TGTGCCAGCAGCCCCATGGGGGGGGCGAACACCGGGGAGCTGTTTTTT. This encodes CASSPMGGANTGELFF.

V usage is TRBV3-1 (or the pseudogene TRBV3-2) and J usage is TRBJ2-3, with 12 positions matching TRBD2. This CDR3 contains 18 residues. The V segment lost 1 base and the J segment 4 bases; nucleotides outside the gene matches: 9. Germline CDR1 reads LGHDT; CDR2 reads YNNKEL (reference sequence). The CDR3 DNA reads as TGTGCCAGCAGCCAAGTAGTTCTAGCGGGGGGGAAGCCAGATACGCAGTATTTT. This sequence encodes CASSQVVLAGGKPDTQYF.

The chain uses TRBV7-3 and TRBJ2-1; 12 bases align to TRBD2. Germline V lookup: CDR1 SGHTA, CDR2 FQGTGA. Germline trimming cut 5 bases from V and 2 bases from J; bases unmatched to any gene: 7. The length of the CDR3 is 17 residues. CDR3 region: CASSPERLAGAYNEQFF. Here the CDR3 DNA reads TGTGCCAGCAGCCCAGAACGACTAGCGGGAGCCTACAATGAGCAGTTCTTC. The full variable domain, with the rest looked up from reference TRBV7-3 and TRBJ2-1, is GAGVSQTPSNKVTEKGKYVELRCDPISGHTALYWYRQSLGQGPEFLIYFQGTGAADDSGLPNDRFFAVRPEGSVSTLKIQRTERGDSAVYLCASSPERLAGAYNEQFFGPGTRLTVL.